This paragraph reports one TCR beta chain. Looked up from germline, CDR1 is MNHEY and CDR2 is SMNVEV (reference sequence). The CDR3 is 14 residues long. V was pared by 10 bases and J by 9 bases, with 13 bases of the junction left unmatched. TCRdb keeps only in-frame clones here, not all; method: immunoSEQ multiplex PCR. The data contain roughly 97,000 clones, roughly 82% of them singletons. The data originate from a study of blood T cell repertoires in COVID-19. About the study: Specimens from acute and convalescent COVID-19 originated in the United States, Italy and Spain. Sample material is recorded as cDNA or gDNA derived from T cells, B-cell-depleted T cells, or PBMCs.

The chain is built from TRBV27 and TRBJ2-1, with 9 bases identical to TRBD2. The TCR was taken from a man aged 55 to 70 with acute or convalescent COVID-19. What was sequenced was peripheral blood. CDR3 DNA: TGTGCCATCAAAGCGGGAGCGGGGGGTGCTGAGCAGTTCTTC. It is translated as CAIKAGAGGAEQFF.